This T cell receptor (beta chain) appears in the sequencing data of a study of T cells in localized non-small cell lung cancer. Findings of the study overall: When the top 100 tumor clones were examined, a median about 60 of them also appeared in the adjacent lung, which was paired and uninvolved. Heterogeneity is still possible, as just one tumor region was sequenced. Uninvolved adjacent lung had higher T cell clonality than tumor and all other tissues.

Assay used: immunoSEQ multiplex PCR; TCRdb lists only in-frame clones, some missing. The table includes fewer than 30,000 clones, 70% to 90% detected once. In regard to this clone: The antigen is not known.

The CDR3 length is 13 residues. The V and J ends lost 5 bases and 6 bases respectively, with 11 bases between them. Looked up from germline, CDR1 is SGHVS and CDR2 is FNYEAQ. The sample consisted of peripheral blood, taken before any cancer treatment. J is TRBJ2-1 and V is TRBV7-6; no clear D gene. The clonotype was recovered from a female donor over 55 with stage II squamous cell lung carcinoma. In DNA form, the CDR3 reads TGTGCCAGCAGCCTAAATTCGGTCAATGAGCAGTTCTTC. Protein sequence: CASSLNSVNEQFF.